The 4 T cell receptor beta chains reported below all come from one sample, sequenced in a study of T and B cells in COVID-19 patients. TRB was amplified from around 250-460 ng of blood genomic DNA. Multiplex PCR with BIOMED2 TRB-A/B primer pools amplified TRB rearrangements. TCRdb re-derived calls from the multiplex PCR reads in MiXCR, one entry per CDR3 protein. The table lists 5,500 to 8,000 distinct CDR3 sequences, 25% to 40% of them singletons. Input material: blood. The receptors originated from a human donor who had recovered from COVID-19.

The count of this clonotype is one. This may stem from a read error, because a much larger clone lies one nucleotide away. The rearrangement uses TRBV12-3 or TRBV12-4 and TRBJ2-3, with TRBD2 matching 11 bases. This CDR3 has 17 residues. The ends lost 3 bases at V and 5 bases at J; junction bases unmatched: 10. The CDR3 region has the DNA TGTGCCAGCAGTTTTGGCCTCGGCCTAGCGGGGGGAGATACGCAGTATTTT. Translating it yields CASSFGLGLAGGDTQYF.

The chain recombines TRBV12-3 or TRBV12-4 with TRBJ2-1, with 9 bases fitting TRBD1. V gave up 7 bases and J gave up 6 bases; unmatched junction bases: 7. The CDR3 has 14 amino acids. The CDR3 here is CASNLDRGGNEQFF. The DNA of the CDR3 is TGTGCCAGCAATTTGGACAGGGGCGGCAATGAGCAGTTCTTC.

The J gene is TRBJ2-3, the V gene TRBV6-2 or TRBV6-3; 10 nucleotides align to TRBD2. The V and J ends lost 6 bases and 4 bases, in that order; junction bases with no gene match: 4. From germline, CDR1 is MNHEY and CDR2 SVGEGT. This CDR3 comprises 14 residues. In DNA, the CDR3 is TGTGCCAGCAGCCAGCGGGGGGGACCAGATACGCAGTATTTT. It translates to CASSQRGGPDTQYF.

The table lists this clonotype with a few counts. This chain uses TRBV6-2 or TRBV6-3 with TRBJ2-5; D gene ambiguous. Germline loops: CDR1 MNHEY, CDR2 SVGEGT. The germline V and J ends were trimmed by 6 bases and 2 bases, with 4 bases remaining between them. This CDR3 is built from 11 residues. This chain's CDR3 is CASRKQETQYF. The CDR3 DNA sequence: TGTGCCAGCAGGAAACAAGAGACCCAGTACTTC.